The rows below give T cell receptor beta chains drawn from one sample of a study of cytomegalovirus exposure and HLA in healthy donors. Some clones are missing from TCRdb's copy, which holds only in-frame ones; the method was immunoSEQ multiplex PCR. This sample has some 170,000 clones; around nine tenths occur once, and the top ten carry approximately 7%. The sequencing sample was made of PBMCs. The source is a man younger than 40 in good health and CMV-seropositive. The CDR3 runs from the conserved cysteine through the conserved F or W. D genes are given only for firm matches. Not every row has a clone size; where given, it reads once, few, many or a size class.

j_call clone_size d_call v_call cdr3_nt cdr3_aa
TRBJ1-4 . . TRBV6-5 TGTGCCAGCAGCCCCTCGGGCGGCGATGAAAAACTGTTTTTT CASSPSGGDEKLFF
TRBJ2-3 once TRBD1 TRBV2 TGTGCCAGCAGATTCTTGGGACAGGGACTTTCAGATACGCAGTATTTT CASRFLGQGLSDTQYF
TRBJ2-2 . TRBD2 TRBV2 TGTGCCAGCAGAACTAGCGGGAGCACCGGGGAGCTGTTTTTT CASRTSGSTGELFF
TRBJ1-4 . TRBD1 TRBV9 TGTGCCAGCAGCGTTTACGGGACAGGGGGTGGAAAACTGTTTTTT CASSVYGTGGGKLFF
TRBJ2-7 once . TRBV6-5 TGTGCCAGCAGCCACCCACCTACAGATTCCTACGAGCAGTACTTC CASSHPPTDSYEQYF
TRBJ1-1 . . TRBV2 TGTGCCACCGTCGGAGGGAATACCAAGGTAACTGAAGCTTTCTTT CATVGGNTKVTEAFF
TRBJ2-1 once TRBD1 TRBV27 TGTGCCAGCAGTGACGGACAGGGGTGGAATGAGCAGTTCTTC CASSDGQGWNEQFF
TRBJ2-7 . . TRBV30 TGTGCCTGGAGCGACAGTCCCTACGAGCAGTACTTC CAWSDSPYEQYF
TRBJ2-5 . TRBD1 TRBV7-6 TGTGCCAGCAGCTACAGGGGTTGGAGCGAATTAAAAGAGACCCAGTACTTC CASSYRGWSELKETQYF
TRBJ2-2 once . TRBV7-9 TGTGCCAGCAGCTTACTTATCACCGGGGAGCTGTTTTTT CASSLLITGELFF
TRBJ1-5 . . TRBV6-1 TGTGCCAGCAGTGTAGGGTTGGGGCAGCCCCAGCATTTT CASSVGLGQPQHF
TRBJ1-1 . . TRBV27 TGTGCCAGCAGCCTCGTGGGAGTGAACACTGAAGCTTTCTTT CASSLVGVNTEAFF
TRBJ2-4 . TRBD1 TRBV7-9 TGTGCCAGCAGAGGGGGCCCTGAAGCCAAAAACATTCAGTACTTC CASRGGPEAKNIQYF
TRBJ2-5 . . TRBV7-6 TGTGCCAGCAGCTCCCGTAGGTCCTCGGGGATAAAAGAGACCCAGTACTTC CASSSRRSSGIKETQYF
TRBJ2-6 . TRBD2 TRBV27 TGTGCCAGCAGTTCCGTACTAGCGGGAGGGCCCGCCGGGTCTCCTGGGGCCAACGTCCTGACTTTC CASSSVLAGGPAGSPGANVLTF
TRBJ1-2 . . TRBV6-4 TGTGCCAGCAGCGCCGGGGGGGCCTCTATCTATGGCTACACCTTC CASSAGGASIYGYTF
TRBJ1-4 . . TRBV2 TGTGCCAGCAGGGACGTACTAGCAACTAATGAAAAACTGTTTTTT CASRDVLATNEKLFF
TRBJ2-1 . TRBD2 TRBV7-3 TGTGCCAGCAGCCCAAGGGCGGGACTAGCCTATGAGCAGTTCTTC CASSPRAGLAYEQFF
TRBJ1-2 . . TRBV29-1 TGCAGCGTTGACCGCAGTGGCTACACCTTC CSVDRSGYTF